The T cell receptor beta chain under discussion was sequenced for a study of cytomegalovirus exposure and HLA in healthy donors. This CDR3 region has 15 residues. V shed 6 bases and J 2 bases; nucleotides not matched to a gene: 10. Germline lookup yields CDR1 SGHTA and CDR2 FQGNSA. The PCR was carried out with 60 Vbeta primers and 13 Jbeta primers. The table came from immunoSEQ multiplex PCR; TCRdb's copy has only in-frame clones and leaves some out. Of roughly 100,000 clones in the sample, more than 60% were seen once. The sequenced sample was PBMCs. This receptor was obtained from a man aged 25-45 years in good health and CMV-seronegative. This chain joins TRBV7-2 and TRBJ2-7, with TRBD1 matching 7 bases. CDR3 in amino acids: CASSSTSGTAYEQYF. Written as DNA, the CDR3 is TGTGCCAGCAGTTCGACATCCGGGACAGCCTACGAGCAGTACTTC.